The rows below give T cell receptor beta chains drawn from one sample of a study of shared clonotypes between healthy human individuals. Using immunoSEQ multiplex PCR, the repertoire was profiled, and TCRdb retains in-frame clones only, with some absent. The data hold a few million clones, with 85% to 95% observed a single time. Material for sequencing was naive CD4+ T cells from PBMCs. Every receptor here comes from a man younger than 35 in good health. Some clones in this sample may be carry-over from other donors' samples. Each CDR3 is given with its conserved first and last residue. A D gene is named only where the DNA matches it firmly.

d_gene	v_gene	CDR3aa
-	TRBV29-1	CSVEDWFGPGNTIYF
TRBD1	TRBV2	CASTVETGDQPQHF
-	TRBV21-1	CASSTQVRNCPRNEKLFF
-	TRBV7-3	CASSPAASSYNEQFF
TRBD2	TRBV7-3	CASSRLAGGGNEQFF
TRBD1	TRBV11-2	CASSWAGGNIQYF
TRBD2	TRBV7-2	CASSLMLAADYEQYF
TRBD2	TRBV18	CASSRTSGTYNEQFF
-	TRBV7-3	CASSLTRDRHNEQFF
-	TRBV7-9	CASSPNGGSTDTQYF
TRBD1	TRBV2	CASSQGGTGGADTQYF
-	TRBV11-2	CASSLESGTRYF
-	TRBV7-2	CASSLVPGAGTGELFF
-	TRBV2	CASRKGGQETQYF
-	TRBV6-5	CASSYRAANYGYTF
TRBD2	TRBV27	CASRPISGMGDEQYF
TRBD1	TRBV6-1	CASNRDRGSYEQYF
TRBD1	TRBV5-6	CASSAGTVYGYTF
TRBD1	TRBV28	CASSLLIFDRGNQPQHF
TRBD1	TRBV18	CASSTTGNYEQYF
TRBD1	TRBV7-3	CASSLTGTGGFYGYTF
TRBD2	TRBV7-3	CASSFGGAGSDNEQFF
TRBD1	TRBV29-1	CSVGIAGQGTDTQYF
-	TRBV6-5	CASAPGRTDTQYF
-	TRBV27	CASSFARVGNTEAFF
TRBD1	TRBV19	CASRMAGGETQYF
-	TRBV5-1	CASSLGRTAPYEQYF
TRBD1	TRBV7-6	CASSPPRGTGEYEQYF
-	TRBV28	CASSLGAGEQETQYF
-	TRBV5-1	CATQRRNTGELFF
-	TRBV5-4	CASSVDSSYTQYF
-	TRBV27	CASSPTIWLQSRANVLTF
-	TRBV5-4	CASSRYPDRNNEQFF
-	TRBV5-4	CASSLTPGGAWETQYF
-	TRBV7-9	CASSPSWRRGLYTGELFF
-	TRBV9	CASSVEIDSGNTIYF
-	TRBV12-5	CASGLPTGTGQPGELFF
-	TRBV5-4	CASSIDGPSYNEQFF
-	TRBV6-6	CATTEGGGNTEAFF
-	TRBV29-1	CSVSFGETQYF
-	TRBV11-1	CASSRDRYQETQYF
-	TRBV11-2	CASSGLRGSYEQYF